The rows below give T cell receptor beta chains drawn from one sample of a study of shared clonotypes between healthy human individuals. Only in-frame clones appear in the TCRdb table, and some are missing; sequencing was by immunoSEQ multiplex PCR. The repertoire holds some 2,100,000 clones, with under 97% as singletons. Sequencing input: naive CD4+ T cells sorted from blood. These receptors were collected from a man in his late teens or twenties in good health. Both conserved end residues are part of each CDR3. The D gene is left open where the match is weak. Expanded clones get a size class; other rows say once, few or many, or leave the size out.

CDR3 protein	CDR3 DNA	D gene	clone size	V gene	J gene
CASRGAGRDTQYF	TGTGCCAGCAGGGGGGCTGGGCGCGATACGCAGTATTTT	-	-	TRBV6-1	TRBJ2-3
CAWTQQGITGYTF	TGTGCCTGGACGCAGCAGGGGATTACTGGCTACACCTTC	-	-	TRBV30	TRBJ1-2
CASSQPGGTHEQYF	TGTGCCAGCAGTCAACCAGGGGGCACCCACGAGCAGTACTTC	TRBD1	-	TRBV5-4	TRBJ2-7
CASSRNGLEQNEQFF	TGTGCCAGCAGCCGTAATGGTTTGGAGCAGAATGAGCAGTTCTTC	-	-	TRBV5-4	TRBJ2-1
CASSFRDRRTDTQYF	TGTGCCAGCAGTTTCCGGGACAGGCGGACAGATACGCAGTATTTT	TRBD1	once	TRBV6-5	TRBJ2-3
CASSPYGGREQYF	TGTGCCAGCTCACCCTACGGAGGCCGCGAGCAGTACTTC	-	-	TRBV18	TRBJ2-7
CASSGAAEAFF	TGTGCCAGCAGTGGGGCCGCTGAAGCTTTCTTT	-	once	TRBV6-5	TRBJ1-1
CASSPGDRLAYEQYF	TGTGCCAGCAGTCCCGGGGACAGGCTAGCCTACGAGCAGTACTTC	TRBD1	-	TRBV27	TRBJ2-7
CSSGGGDTYNEQFF	TGCAGCAGTGGGGGCGGGGACACCTACAATGAGCAGTTCTTC	-	-	TRBV29-1	TRBJ2-1
CSVDGRLSGNTIYF	TGCAGCGTTGATGGCAGACTCTCTGGAAACACCATATATTTT	-	-	TRBV29-1	TRBJ1-3
CASSLALAGSRGTDTQYF	TGTGCCAGCAGCTTGGCACTAGCGGGGTCCCGGGGCACAGATACGCAGTATTTT	TRBD2	-	TRBV5-8	TRBJ2-3
CASSLGLAGRNEQFF	TGTGCCAGCAGCTTAGGACTAGCGGGGAGGAATGAGCAGTTCTTC	TRBD2	-	TRBV7-2	TRBJ2-1
CAISASGPQETQYF	TGTGCCATCAGTGCTAGCGGGCCCCAAGAGACCCAGTACTTC	TRBD2	-	TRBV10-3	TRBJ2-5
CASSLWTSGKTDTQYF	TGTGCCAGCAGTTTATGGACTAGCGGGAAGACAGATACGCAGTATTTT	TRBD2	-	TRBV28	TRBJ2-3
CAGKLAGWNSPLHF	TGTGCCGGAAAATTGGCGGGATGGAATTCACCCCTCCACTTT	-	-	TRBV2	TRBJ1-6
CASSLRTSGVGADTQYF	TGCGCCAGCAGCCTACGGACTAGCGGGGTTGGGGCAGATACGCAGTATTTT	TRBD2	-	TRBV5-1	TRBJ2-3
CASSFDLRGGSTDTQYF	TGTGCCAGCAGCTTCGACCTGCGGGGAGGGAGCACAGATACGCAGTATTTT	TRBD2	-	TRBV7-2	TRBJ2-3
CASSGTGEETEAFF	TGTGCCAGCAGCGGAACAGGAGAGGAAACTGAAGCTTTCTTT	-	-	TRBV9	TRBJ1-1
CASSLGAGGGSYEQYF	TGTGCCAGCAGCTTAGGAGCGGGAGGAGGCTCCTACGAGCAGTACTTC	TRBD2	-	TRBV7-2	TRBJ2-7
CASSLAGANTEAFF	TGTGCCAGCTCACTAGCGGGGGCTAACACTGAAGCTTTCTTT	-	-	TRBV18	TRBJ1-1
CASSLGQNNSPLHF	TGCGCCAGCAGCTTGGGACAGAATAATTCACCCCTCCACTTT	-	few	TRBV5-1	TRBJ1-6
CAIGSGTVDEQYF	TGTGCCATCGGATCCGGGACGGTCGACGAGCAGTACTTC	-	-	TRBV10-3	TRBJ2-7
CASSTLPVESNYGYTF	TGCGCCAGCAGCACCCTCCCCGTGGAATCTAACTATGGCTACACCTTC	-	once	TRBV5-1	TRBJ1-2
CASSTRPGGLAAMPYF	TGTGCCAGCAGCACTAGACCGGGGGGTCTAGCGGCCATGCCGTATTTT	TRBD2	once	TRBV11-2	TRBJ2-3
CASFDEKLFF	TGTGCCAGCTTCGATGAAAAACTGTTTTTT	-	-	TRBV28	TRBJ1-4
CASSTGILLGNEQFF	TGTGCCAGCAGTACCGGGATCCTCCTGGGGAATGAGCAGTTCTTC	-	-	TRBV2	TRBJ2-1
CASSSGQGPYEQYF	TGTGCCAGTAGCTCTGGACAGGGCCCCTACGAGCAGTACTTC	TRBD1	-	TRBV19	TRBJ2-7
CASSFDGVQPQHF	TGTGCCAGCAGCTTCGATGGGGTTCAGCCCCAGCATTTT	-	-	TRBV7-2	TRBJ1-5
CASGVHRGGKNQPQHF	TGTGCCAGCGGAGTCCACAGGGGGGGCAAAAATCAGCCCCAGCATTTT	TRBD1	-	TRBV6-4	TRBJ1-5
CASSSGTGDNQPQHF	TGTGCCAGCAGCTCCGGGACAGGGGATAATCAGCCCCAGCATTTT	TRBD1	-	TRBV6-1	TRBJ1-5
CASGLEGGMYSNQPQHF	TGTGCCAGCGGCCTCGAGGGCGGTATGTATAGCAATCAGCCCCAGCATTTT	-	-	TRBV2	TRBJ1-5
CASSMIQATYGYTF	TGTGCCAGTAGTATGATCCAGGCAACCTATGGCTACACCTTC	-	-	TRBV19	TRBJ1-2
CASSHPLSGVDSYEQYF	TGCGCCAGCAGTCATCCTTTATCAGGGGTCGACTCCTACGAGCAGTACTTC	-	-	TRBV23-1	TRBJ2-7
CASSPGQGNYGYTF	TGTGCCAGCAGCCCGGGACAGGGTAACTATGGCTACACCTTC	TRBD1	-	TRBV7-9	TRBJ1-2
CASSQLTHSAF	TGTGCCAGCAGTCAACTTACCCATTCCGCTTTC	-	-	TRBV7-9	TRBJ1-3
CASGRGSTGELFF	TGCGCCAGCGGCAGGGGGTCCACCGGGGAGCTGTTTTTT	TRBD1	-	TRBV5-1	TRBJ2-2
CASSNPRTGGQYEQYF	TGTGCCAGTAGTAACCCCCGGACAGGTGGGCAATACGAGCAGTACTTC	TRBD1	-	TRBV19	TRBJ2-7